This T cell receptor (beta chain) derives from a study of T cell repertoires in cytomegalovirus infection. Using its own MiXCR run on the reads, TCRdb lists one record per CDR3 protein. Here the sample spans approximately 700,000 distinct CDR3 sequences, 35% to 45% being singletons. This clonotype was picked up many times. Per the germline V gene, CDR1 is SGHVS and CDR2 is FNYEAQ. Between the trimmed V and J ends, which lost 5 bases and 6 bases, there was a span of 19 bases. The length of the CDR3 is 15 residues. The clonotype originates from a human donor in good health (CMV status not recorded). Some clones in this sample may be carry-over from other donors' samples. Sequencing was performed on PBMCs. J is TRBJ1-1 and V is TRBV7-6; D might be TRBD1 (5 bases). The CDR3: CASSPDGASWAEAFF. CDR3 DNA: TGTGCCAGCAGCCCAGACGGGGCCTCGTGGGCTGAAGCTTTCTTT.